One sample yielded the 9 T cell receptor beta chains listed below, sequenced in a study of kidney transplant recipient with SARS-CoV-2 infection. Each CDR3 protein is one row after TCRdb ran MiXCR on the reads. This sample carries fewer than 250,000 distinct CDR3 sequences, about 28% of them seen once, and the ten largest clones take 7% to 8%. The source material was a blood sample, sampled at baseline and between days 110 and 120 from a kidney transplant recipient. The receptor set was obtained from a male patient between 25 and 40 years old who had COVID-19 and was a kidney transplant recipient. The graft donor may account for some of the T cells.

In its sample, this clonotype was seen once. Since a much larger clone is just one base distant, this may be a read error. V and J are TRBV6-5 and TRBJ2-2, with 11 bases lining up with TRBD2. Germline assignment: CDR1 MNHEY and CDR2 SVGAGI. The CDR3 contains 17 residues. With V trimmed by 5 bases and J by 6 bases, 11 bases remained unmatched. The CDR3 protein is CASSPFGLAGVPGELFF. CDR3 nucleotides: TGTGCCAGCAGTCCTTTCGGACTAGCGGGTGTCCCCGGGGAGCTGTTTTTT.

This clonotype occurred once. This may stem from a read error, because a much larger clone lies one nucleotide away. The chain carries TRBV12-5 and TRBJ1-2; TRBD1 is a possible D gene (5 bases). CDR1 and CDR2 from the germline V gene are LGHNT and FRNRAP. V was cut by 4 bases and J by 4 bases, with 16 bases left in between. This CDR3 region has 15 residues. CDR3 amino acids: CASGSSGAAFYGYTF. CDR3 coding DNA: TGTGCTAGTGGTTCTTCCGGGGCAGCTTTCTATGGCTACACCTTC.

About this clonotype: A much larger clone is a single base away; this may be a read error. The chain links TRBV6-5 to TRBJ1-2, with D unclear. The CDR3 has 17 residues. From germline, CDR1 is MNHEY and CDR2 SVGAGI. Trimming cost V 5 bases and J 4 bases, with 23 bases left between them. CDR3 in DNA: TGTGCCAGCAGTCTCTGGCCGGAATGTAGAGAGACCTATGGCTACACCTTC. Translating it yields CASSLWPECRETYGYTF.

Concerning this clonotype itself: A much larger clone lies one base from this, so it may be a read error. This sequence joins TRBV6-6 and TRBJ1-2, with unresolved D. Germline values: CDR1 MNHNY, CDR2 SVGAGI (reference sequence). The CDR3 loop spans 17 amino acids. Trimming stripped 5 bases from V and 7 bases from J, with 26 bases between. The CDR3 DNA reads TGTGCCAGCAGTAAGGTTGTAGGTGGGAGAAAGACCTGTGGCTACACCTTC. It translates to CASSKVVGGRKTCGYTF.

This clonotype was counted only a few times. The chain's CDR3 is CASSLPGQGRAGNTIYF. The CDR3 coding sequence is TGTGCCAGCAGCCTGCCGGGACAGGGGAGGGCTGGAAACACCATATATTTT. The chain carries TRBV7-2 and TRBJ1-3, with 10 nucleotides matching TRBD1. CDR3 length equals 17 residues. The germline gives CDR1 SGHTA, CDR2 FQGNSA. V lost 5 bases and J lost 2; bases outside the gene matches: 9.

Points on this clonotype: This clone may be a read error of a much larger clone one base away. CDR3 region: CAGSKRRGQVSSYNEQFF. The CDR3 DNA reads TGTGCCGGCAGTAAACGAAGGGGACAGGTCAGCTCCTACAATGAGCAGTTCTTC. This rearrangement joins TRBV27 to TRBJ2-1, with 8 bases that match TRBD1. Per germline, CDR1 MNHEY and CDR2 SMNVEV (reference sequence). CDR3 size: 18 residues.

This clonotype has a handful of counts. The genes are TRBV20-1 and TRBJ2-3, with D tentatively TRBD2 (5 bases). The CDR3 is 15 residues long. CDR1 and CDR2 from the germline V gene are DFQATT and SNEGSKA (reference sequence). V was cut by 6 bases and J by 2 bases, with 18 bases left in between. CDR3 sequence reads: CSARPLTGITDTQYF. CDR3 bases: TGCAGTGCCAGGCCCCTAACGGGGATCACAGATACGCAGTATTTT.

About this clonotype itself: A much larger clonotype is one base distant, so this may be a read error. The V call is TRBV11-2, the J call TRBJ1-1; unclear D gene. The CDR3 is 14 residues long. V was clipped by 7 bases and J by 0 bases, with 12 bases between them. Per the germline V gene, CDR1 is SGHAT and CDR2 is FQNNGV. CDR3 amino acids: CASNFLTVNTEAFF. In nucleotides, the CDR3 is TGTGCCAGCAACTTCCTAACAGTGAACACTGAAGCTTTCTTT.

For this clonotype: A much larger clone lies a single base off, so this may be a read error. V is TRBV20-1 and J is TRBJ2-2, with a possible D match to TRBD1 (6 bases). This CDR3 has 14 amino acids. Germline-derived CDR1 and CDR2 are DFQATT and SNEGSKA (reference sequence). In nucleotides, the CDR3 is TGCGGTGCTAAGGGGGAGACGAACACCGGGGAGCTGTTTTTT. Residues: CGAKGETNTGELFF.